Listed below are T cell receptor beta chains from one sample, sequenced in a study of T-cell memory formation after mild COVID-19. TCRdb passed the 5' RACE reads through MiXCR, listing each CDR3 protein once. Among about 110,000 distinct CDR3 sequences listed, 15% to 20% were seen once. Sequencing was performed on PBMCs or a T cell subset sorted from them (not recorded which). These receptors all stem from a man aged 18 to 29 who had mild COVID-19 (a few samples of this study predate the infection). Cell type and time point are not known. Both conserved end residues are part of each CDR3. D genes are given only for firm matches. The size field is filled for only some rows; it gives once, few, many or a size class.

j_call clone_size v_call d_call cdr3_nt cdr3_aa
TRBJ1-2 many TRBV6-6 NA TGTGCCAGCAGCTATTTAGCGAAGGTGTTCTATGGCTACACCTTC CASSYLAKVFYGYTF
TRBJ2-3 NA TRBV24-1 NA TGTGCCACCAGTGATCCGCACGGACAACGCACAGATACGCAGTATTTT CATSDPHGQRTDTQYF
TRBJ2-1 NA TRBV10-3 TRBD2 TGTGCCACACGACTAGCGGGGGGTCCCAATGAGCAGTTCTTC CATRLAGGPNEQFF
TRBJ1-2 NA TRBV28 NA TGTGCCATAAGGACAGTCAACTATGGCTACACCTTC CAIRTVNYGYTF
TRBJ1-1 few TRBV5-1 TRBD1 TGCGCCAGCAGCGGGACAACAGGGGCGGTTACTGAAGCTTTCTTT CASSGTTGAVTEAFF
TRBJ2-4 NA TRBV12-5 NA TGTGCTAGTGGTTTGGACGGTGGAGACATTCAGTACTTC CASGLDGGDIQYF
TRBJ2-1 NA TRBV5-1 TRBD2 TGCGCCAGCGAGCGGGGGGACTCCTACAATGAGCAGTTCTTC CASERGDSYNEQFF
TRBJ2-2 NA TRBV4-1 TRBD2 TGCGCCAGCAGCCCCCGACTAGCGGGGGCCTGGGAGCTGTTTTTT CASSPRLAGAWELFF
TRBJ1-1 NA TRBV9 NA TGTGCCAGCAGCGTAGGGAGGGGTGGGGAAACAGCTTTCTTT CASSVGRGGETAFF
TRBJ2-2 NA TRBV11-2 TRBD1 TGTGCCAGCAGCCAGACAGGGGGATACACCGGGGAGCTGTTTTTT CASSQTGGYTGELFF
TRBJ1-1 few TRBV7-9 NA TGTGCCAGCTGTCTAGGTGGGAGCTTATACACTGAAGCTTTCTTT CASCLGGSLYTEAFF
TRBJ2-5 NA TRBV3-1 TRBD2 TGTGCCAGCAGCCAAGACGGACTAGGAGAGACCCAGTACTTC CASSQDGLGETQYF
TRBJ1-6 NA TRBV19 NA TGTGCCAGTCGGGGTCGTAATGATTCACCCCTCCACTTT CASRGRNDSPLHF
TRBJ1-3 once TRBV10-3 NA TGTGCCATCAGACAACCACAGGGATTAGGTCCTGGAAACACCATATATTTT CAIRQPQGLGPGNTIYF
TRBJ1-1 NA TRBV5-1 NA TGCGCCAGCGCAAAATGGGAAAACACTGAAGCTTTCTTT CASAKWENTEAFF
TRBJ1-1 NA TRBV6-2/TRBV6-3 NA TGTGCCAGCAGTTACTTCAGGGGTCGAGCTTTCTTT CASSYFRGRAFF
TRBJ2-1 NA TRBV6-4 NA TGTGCCAGCAGTGTCGGACGAAGCAATGAGCAGTTCTTC CASSVGRSNEQFF
TRBJ1-1 NA TRBV4-1 NA TGCGCCAGCAGCCAAGACCCCCTGAGAGGGCTGAACACTGAAGCTTTCTTT CASSQDPLRGLNTEAFF
TRBJ1-1 few TRBV4-1 NA TGCGCCAGCAGCCAAGATCTAGGTAGGGGGACCACTGAAGCTTTCTTT CASSQDLGRGTTEAFF
TRBJ2-1 few TRBV28 NA TGTGCCAGCAGTTCAGTGGGGGGGCAGTTCTTC CASSSVGGQFF
TRBJ1-1 NA TRBV15 NA TGTGCCACCAGCAGAGACAGGGGAGACACTGAAGCTTTCTTT CATSRDRGDTEAFF
TRBJ1-1 few TRBV12-3/TRBV12-4 TRBD1 TGTGCCAGCAGTTTTCTGGAGGGGGCTACTGAAGCTTTCTTT CASSFLEGATEAFF
TRBJ1-5 NA TRBV12-3/TRBV12-4 NA TGTGCCAGCAGTCCCCTGGAGAGGGGAACTCCCCAGCATTTT CASSPLERGTPQHF
TRBJ2-7 NA TRBV20-1 TRBD1 TGCAGTGCTCGCCCGGGACAGGACTACGAGCAGTACTTC CSARPGQDYEQYF
TRBJ2-3 NA TRBV12-3/TRBV12-4 TRBD2 TGTGCCAGCAGTTGGAGACTAGCGGGATATGTCACAGATACGCAGTATTTT CASSWRLAGYVTDTQYF